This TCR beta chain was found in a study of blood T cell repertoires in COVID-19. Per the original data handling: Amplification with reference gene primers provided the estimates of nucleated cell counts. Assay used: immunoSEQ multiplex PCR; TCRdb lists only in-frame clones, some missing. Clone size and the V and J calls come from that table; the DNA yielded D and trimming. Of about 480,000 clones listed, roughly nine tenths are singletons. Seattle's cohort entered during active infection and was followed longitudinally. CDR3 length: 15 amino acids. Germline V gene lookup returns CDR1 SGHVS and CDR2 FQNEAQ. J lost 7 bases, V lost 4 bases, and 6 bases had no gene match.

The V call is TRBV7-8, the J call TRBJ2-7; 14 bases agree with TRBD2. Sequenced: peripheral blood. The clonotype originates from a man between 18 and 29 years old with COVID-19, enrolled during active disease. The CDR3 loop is CASSYSRLAGGEQYF. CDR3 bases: TGTGCCAGCAGCTACTCCCGACTAGCGGGGGGGGAGCAGTACTTC.